This T cell receptor beta chain was identified during a study of control samples from healthy donors and cancer patients. There are 15 residues in the CDR3. V lost 0 bases and J lost 2; bases outside the gene matches: 1. Germline-derived CDR1 and CDR2 are SGHTA and FQGNSA. Sequencing was performed with immunoSEQ multiplex PCR; in TCRdb, only in-frame clones are kept and a portion is missing. Among some 160,000 clones listed, roughly 90% were seen once. The chain couples TRBV7-2 to TRBJ2-7; 10 bases map to TRBD2. This TCR was recovered from a woman in her 30s in good health. Sequenced sample: blood. The CDR3 sequence is CASSLASGRPYEQYF. The CDR3 region has the DNA TGTGCCAGCAGCTTAGCTAGCGGGAGGCCCTACGAGCAGTACTTC.